The next 5 T cell receptor beta chains were all read from a single sample in a study of blood T cell repertoires in COVID-19. Sequencing was performed with immunoSEQ multiplex PCR; in TCRdb, only in-frame clones are kept and a portion is missing. The sample lists about 180,000 clones; about 83% were seen once. The sample was peripheral blood. Receptors originate from a woman in her 70s with COVID-19, enrolled during active disease.

The chain carries TRBV6-4 and TRBJ1-5; 8 bases agree with TRBD1. Germline-derived CDR1 and CDR2 are MRHNA and SNTAGT. This CDR3 has 13 amino acids. V trimming: 3 bases; J trimming: 7 bases; junction bases outside the gene matches: 2. The CDR3 here is CASSEQGEQPQHF. In nucleotides, the CDR3 is TGTGCCAGCAGTGAACAGGGGGAACAGCCCCAGCATTTT.

The chain carries TRBV19 and TRBJ1-1, with unresolved D. V dropped 1 base and J dropped 2 bases, with 8 bases sitting between them. Looked up from germline, CDR1 is LNHDA and CDR2 is SQIVND (reference sequence). This CDR3 region has 14 residues. The chain's CDR3 is CASSIGFTNTEAFF. The CDR3 DNA reads as TGTGCCAGTAGTATAGGTTTCACAAACACTGAAGCTTTCTTT.

The V and J genes are TRBV7-2 and TRBJ2-1; 7 positions match TRBD2. The germline V gene has CDR1 SGHTA and CDR2 FQGNSA. Trimming took 0 bases from V and 9 from J; bases not matched to a gene: 5. The CDR3 has 14 residues. DNA for the CDR3: TGTGCCAGCAGCTTAGCGGCGGGAGTGTCTGAGCAGTTCTTC. Translating it yields CASSLAAGVSEQFF.

The chain links TRBV29-1 to TRBJ2-5; D is undetermined. Germline CDR1 and CDR2: SQVTM and ANQGSEA. V lost 3 bases and J 0 bases, leaving 11 bases between the germline ends. The CDR3 runs to 14 residues. The CDR3 DNA follows: TGCAGCGTTGAGTACACGGAGTACCAAGAGACCCAGTACTTC. The encoded protein is CSVEYTEYQETQYF. The full variable domain, its missing parts supplied by reference TRBV29-1 and TRBJ2-5, is SAVISQKPSRDICQRGTSLTIQCQVDSQVTMMFWYRQQPGQSLTLIATANQGSEATYESGFVIDKFPISRPNLTFSTLTVSNMSPEDSSIYLCSVEYTEYQETQYFGPGTRLLVL.

V is TRBV11-3 and J is TRBJ2-7; 8 bases match TRBD1. CDR1 and CDR2 (germline): SGHNT, YENEEA. The CDR3 has 13 residues. After removal of 5 bases from V and 4 bases from J, the junction contained 4 bases not matched to a gene. The chain's CDR3 is CASSRTGKYEQYF. Written as DNA, the CDR3 is TGTGCCAGCAGCCGGACAGGGAAGTACGAGCAGTACTTC.